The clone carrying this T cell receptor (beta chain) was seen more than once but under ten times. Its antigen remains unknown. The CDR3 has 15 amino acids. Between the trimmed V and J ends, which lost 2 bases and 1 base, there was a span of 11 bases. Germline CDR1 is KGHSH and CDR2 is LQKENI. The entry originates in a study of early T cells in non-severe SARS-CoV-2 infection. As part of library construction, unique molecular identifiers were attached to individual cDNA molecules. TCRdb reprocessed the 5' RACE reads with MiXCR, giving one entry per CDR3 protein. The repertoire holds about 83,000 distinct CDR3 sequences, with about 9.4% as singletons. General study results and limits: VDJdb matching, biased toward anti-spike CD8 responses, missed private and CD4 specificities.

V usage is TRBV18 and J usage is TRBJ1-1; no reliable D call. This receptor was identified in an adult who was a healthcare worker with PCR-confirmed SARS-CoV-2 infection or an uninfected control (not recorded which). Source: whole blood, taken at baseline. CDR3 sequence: CASSPVGPSNTEAFF. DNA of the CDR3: TGTGCCAGCTCACCAGTCGGGCCTTCGAACACTGAAGCTTTCTTT.